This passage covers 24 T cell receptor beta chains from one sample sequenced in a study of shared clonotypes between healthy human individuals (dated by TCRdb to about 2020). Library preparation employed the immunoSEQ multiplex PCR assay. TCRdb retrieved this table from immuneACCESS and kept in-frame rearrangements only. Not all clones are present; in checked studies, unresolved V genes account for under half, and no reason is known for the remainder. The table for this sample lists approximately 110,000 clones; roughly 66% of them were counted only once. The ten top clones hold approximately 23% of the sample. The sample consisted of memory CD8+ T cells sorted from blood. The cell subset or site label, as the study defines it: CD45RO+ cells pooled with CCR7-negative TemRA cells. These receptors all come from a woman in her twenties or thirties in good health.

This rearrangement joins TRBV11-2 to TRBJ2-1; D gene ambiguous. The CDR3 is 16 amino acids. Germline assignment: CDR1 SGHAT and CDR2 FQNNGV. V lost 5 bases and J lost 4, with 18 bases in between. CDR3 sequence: CASSTNKTLMYNEQFF. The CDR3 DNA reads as TGTGCCAGCAGCACGAACAAGACCCTAATGTACAATGAGCAGTTCTTC.

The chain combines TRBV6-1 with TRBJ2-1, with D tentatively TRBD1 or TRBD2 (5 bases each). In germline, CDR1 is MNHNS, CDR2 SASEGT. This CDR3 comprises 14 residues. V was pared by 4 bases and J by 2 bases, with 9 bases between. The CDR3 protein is CASSGGWTYNEQFF. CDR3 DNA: TGTGCCAGCAGTGGGGGGTGGACCTACAATGAGCAGTTCTTC.

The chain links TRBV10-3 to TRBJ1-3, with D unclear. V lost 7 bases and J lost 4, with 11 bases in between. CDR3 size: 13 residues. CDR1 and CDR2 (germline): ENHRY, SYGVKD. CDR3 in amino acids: CAINKTPGNTIYF. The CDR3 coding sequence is TGTGCCATCAATAAGACCCCGGGAAACACCATATATTTT.

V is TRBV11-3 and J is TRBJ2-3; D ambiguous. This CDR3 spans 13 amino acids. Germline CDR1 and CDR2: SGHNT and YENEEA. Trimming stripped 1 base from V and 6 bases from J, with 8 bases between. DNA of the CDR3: TGTGCCAGCAGCTTAGGAGAGGCCGATACGCAGTATTTT. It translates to CASSLGEADTQYF.

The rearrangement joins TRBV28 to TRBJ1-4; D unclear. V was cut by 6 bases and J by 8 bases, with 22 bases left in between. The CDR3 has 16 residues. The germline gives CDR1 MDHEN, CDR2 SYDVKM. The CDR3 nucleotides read TGTGCCAGCAGCCCAATGGGCCAAGGGATGCGCGAAAAACTGTTTTTT. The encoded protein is CASSPMGQGMREKLFF.

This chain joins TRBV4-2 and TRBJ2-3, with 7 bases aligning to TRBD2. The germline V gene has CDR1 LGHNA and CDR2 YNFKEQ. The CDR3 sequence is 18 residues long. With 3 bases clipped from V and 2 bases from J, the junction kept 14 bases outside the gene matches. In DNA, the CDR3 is TGTGCCAGCAGCCAGGAGCCAGGCAGGGAGGGAACCACAGATACGCAGTATTTT. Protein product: CASSQEPGREGTTDTQYF.

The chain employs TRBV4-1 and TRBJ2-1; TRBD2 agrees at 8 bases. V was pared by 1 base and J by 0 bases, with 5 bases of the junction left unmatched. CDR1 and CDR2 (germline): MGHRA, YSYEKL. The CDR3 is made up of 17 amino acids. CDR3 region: CASSQVTGGSSYNEQFF. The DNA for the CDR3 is TGCGCCAGCAGCCAAGTCACGGGGGGGAGCTCCTACAATGAGCAGTTCTTC.

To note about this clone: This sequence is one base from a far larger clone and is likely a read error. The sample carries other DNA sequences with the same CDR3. The CDR3 DNA reads TGTGCCAGCAGCCCCGGGACTAGCGGACAAGAGACCCAGTACTTC. Translation gives CASSPGTSGQETQYF. The rearrangement links TRBV6-5 to TRBJ2-5, with 11 bases lining up with TRBD2. The V gene end was trimmed by 6 bases and the J gene end by 2 bases; junction bases not matched to a gene: 5. CDR3 length: 15 residues. Germline V CDR1 and CDR2: MNHEY, SVGAGI.

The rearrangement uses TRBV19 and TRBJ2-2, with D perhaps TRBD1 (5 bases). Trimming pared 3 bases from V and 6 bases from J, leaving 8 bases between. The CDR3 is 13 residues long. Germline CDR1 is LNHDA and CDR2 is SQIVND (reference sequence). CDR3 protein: CASSIWGAGELFF. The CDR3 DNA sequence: TGTGCCAGTAGTATTTGGGGCGCCGGGGAGCTGTTTTTT.

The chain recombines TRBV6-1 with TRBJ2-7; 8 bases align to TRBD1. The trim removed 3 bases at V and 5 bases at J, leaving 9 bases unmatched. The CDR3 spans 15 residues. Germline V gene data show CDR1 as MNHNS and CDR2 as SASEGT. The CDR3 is CASSDGQGGSDEQYF. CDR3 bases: TGTGCCAGCAGTGACGGACAGGGAGGTTCTGACGAGCAGTACTTC.

CDR3: CASSSGGRTTYNEQFF. The CDR3 coding sequence is TGTGCCAGCAGCAGTGGGGGACGAACAACCTACAATGAGCAGTTCTTC. The V gene is TRBV6-4, the J gene TRBJ2-1; either TRBD1 or TRBD2 may supply D (5 bases each). V gave up 6 bases and J gave up 2 bases, with 17 bases separating them. This CDR3 is 16 amino acids long. Germline V CDR1 and CDR2: MRHNA, SNTAGT.

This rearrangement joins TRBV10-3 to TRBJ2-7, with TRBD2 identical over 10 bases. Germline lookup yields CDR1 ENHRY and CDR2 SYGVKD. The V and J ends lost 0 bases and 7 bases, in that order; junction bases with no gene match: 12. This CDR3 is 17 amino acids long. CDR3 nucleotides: TGTGCCATCAGTGAGTCGCGCGGTCTAGCGGGAGTGGGGGAGCAGTACTTC. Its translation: CAISESRGLAGVGEQYF.

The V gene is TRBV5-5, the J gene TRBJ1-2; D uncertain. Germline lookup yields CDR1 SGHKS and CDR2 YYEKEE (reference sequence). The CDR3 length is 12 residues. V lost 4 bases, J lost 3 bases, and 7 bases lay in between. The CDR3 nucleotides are TGTGCCAGCAGCCGGCAGTACTATGGCTACACCTTC. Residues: CASSRQYYGYTF.

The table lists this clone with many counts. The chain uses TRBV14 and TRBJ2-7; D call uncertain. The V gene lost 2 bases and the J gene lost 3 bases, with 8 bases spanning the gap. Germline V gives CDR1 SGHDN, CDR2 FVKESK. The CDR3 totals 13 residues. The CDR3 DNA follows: TGTGCCAGCAGCCAATTTTACGGCTACGAGCAGTACTTC. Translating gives CASSQFYGYEQYF.

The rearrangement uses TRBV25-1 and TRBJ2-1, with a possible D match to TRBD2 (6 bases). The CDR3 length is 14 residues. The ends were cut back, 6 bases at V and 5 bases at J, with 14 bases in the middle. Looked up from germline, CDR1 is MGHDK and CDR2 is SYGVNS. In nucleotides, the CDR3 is TGTGCCAGCAGGGACGGACGGAGGGACAATGAGCAGTTCTTC. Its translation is CASRDGRRDNEQFF.

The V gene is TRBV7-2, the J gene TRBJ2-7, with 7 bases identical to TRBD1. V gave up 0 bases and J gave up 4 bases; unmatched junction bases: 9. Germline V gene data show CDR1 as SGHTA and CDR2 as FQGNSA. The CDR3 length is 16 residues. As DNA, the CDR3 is TGTGCCAGCAGCTTAGCGCCGGGACAGAAAAGTTACGAGCAGTACTTC. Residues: CASSLAPGQKSYEQYF.

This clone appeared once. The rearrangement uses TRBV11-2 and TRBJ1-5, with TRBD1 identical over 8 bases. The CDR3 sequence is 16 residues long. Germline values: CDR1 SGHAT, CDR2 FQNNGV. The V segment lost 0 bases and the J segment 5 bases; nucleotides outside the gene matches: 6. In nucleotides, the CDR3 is TGTGCCAGCAGCTTAGAAGTTGGCAGGGGGCATCAGCCCCAGCATTTT. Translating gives CASSLEVGRGHQPQHF.

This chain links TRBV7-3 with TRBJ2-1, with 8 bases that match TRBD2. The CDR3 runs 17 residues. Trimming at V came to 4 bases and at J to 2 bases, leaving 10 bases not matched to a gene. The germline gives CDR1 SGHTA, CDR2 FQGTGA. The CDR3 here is CASSSIAGGVPYNEQFF. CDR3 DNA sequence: TGTGCCAGCAGCTCGATTGCGGGGGGAGTACCCTACAATGAGCAGTTCTTC.

The CDR3 DNA reads TGCGCCAGCAGCTCCTGGTGGCCCCCGGGAAACACCATATATTTT. This translates into CASSSWWPPGNTIYF. The rearrangement joins TRBV5-1 to TRBJ1-3; D is uncertain. In germline, CDR1 is SGHRS, CDR2 YFSETQ. There are 15 residues in the CDR3. Deletions cut 3 bases from V and 4 bases from J, with 14 bases between.

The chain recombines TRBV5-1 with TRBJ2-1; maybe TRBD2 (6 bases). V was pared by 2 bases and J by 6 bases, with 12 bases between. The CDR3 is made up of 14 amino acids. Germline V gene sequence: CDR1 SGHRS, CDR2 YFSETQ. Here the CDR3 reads CASSFRRDGNEQFF. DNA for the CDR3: TGCGCCAGCAGCTTCCGGCGGGACGGCAATGAGCAGTTCTTC.

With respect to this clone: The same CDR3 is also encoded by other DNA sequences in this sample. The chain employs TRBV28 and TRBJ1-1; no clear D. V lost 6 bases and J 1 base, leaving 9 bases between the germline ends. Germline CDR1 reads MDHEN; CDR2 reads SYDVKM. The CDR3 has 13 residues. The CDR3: CASRIGGNTEAFF. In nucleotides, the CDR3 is TGTGCCAGCAGGATCGGCGGGAACACTGAAGCTTTCTTT.

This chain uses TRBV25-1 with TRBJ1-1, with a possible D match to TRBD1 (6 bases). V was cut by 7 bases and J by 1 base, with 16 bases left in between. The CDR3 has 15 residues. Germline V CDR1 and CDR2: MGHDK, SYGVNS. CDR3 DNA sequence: TGTGCCAGCACCCCCCGAACGACAGGGAACACTGAAGCTTTCTTT. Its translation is CASTPRTTGNTEAFF. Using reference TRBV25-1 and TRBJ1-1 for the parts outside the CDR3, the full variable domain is EADIYQTPRYLVIGTGKKITLECSQTMGHDKMYWYQQDPGMELHLIHYSYGVNSTEKGDLSSESTVSRIRTEHFPLTLESARPSHTSQYLCASTPRTTGNTEAFFGQGTRLTVV.

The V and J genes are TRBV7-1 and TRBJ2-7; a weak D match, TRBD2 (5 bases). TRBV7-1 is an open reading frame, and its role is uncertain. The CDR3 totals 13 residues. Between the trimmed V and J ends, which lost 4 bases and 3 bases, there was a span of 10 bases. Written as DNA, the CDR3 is TGTGCCAGCAGCTTAGCGTCCAGCTACGAGCAGTACTTC. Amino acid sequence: CASSLASSYEQYF.

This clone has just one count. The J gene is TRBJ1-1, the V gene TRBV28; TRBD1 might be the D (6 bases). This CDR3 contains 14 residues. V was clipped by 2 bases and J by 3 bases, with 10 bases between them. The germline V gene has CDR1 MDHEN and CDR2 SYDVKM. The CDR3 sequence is CASSLGTRYTEAFF. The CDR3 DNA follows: TGTGCCAGCAGTTTAGGGACAAGATACACTGAAGCTTTCTTT.